This TCR beta chain was retrieved from a study of T cells in Graves' hyperthyroidism and ophthalmopathy. Turning to this clonotype: The antigen is not known.

The V and J ends lost 0 bases and 2 bases respectively, with 9 bases between them. This CDR3 spans 15 amino acids. Germline CDR1 SGHAT, CDR2 FQNNGV. Clinical symptoms, serum thyroxine, TRAb, thyroid ultrasound and orbital computed tomography established diagnosis. TCR beta CDR3 regions were amplified from RNA. First-round RT-PCR with HTBI primers amplified the TCR CDR3 region. From the multiplex PCR reads, TCRdb called clonotypes with MiXCR, one entry per CDR3 protein. The repertoire includes some 200,000 distinct CDR3 sequences, roughly 15% of them detected once, and approximately 50% sits in the top ten. Points from the study as a whole: In blood, most of the thyroid clonotypes expanded above 0.001 were also present.

This chain joins TRBV11-2 and TRBJ2-3; maybe TRBD1 (5 bases). The sequence derives from a man aged 45-65 years with Graves' hyperthyroidism. The material sequenced was blood. DNA of the CDR3: TGTGCCAGCAGCTTAGAATCGGACATCACAGATACGCAGTATTTT. It translates to CASSLESDITDTQYF.